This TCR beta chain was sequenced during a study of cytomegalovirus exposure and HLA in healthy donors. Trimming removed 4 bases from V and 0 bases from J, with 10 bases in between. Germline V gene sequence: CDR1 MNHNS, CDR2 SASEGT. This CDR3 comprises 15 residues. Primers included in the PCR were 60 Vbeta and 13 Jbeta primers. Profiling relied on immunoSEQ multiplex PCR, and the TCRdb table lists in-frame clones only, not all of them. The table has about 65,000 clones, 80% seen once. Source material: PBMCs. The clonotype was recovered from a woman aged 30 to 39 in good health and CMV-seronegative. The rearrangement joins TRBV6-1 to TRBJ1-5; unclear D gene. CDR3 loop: CASSVSGNSNQPQHF. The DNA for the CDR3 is TGTGCCAGCAGTGTATCGGGGAATAGCAATCAGCCCCAGCATTTT.